The clone carrying this T cell receptor (beta chain) was counted between two and nine times. TCRdb re-derived calls from the RT-PCR reads in MiXCR, one entry per CDR3 protein. The data show approximately 490,000 distinct CDR3 sequences, approximately 7.3% seen once. These data originate in a study of response to subunit inactivated influenza vaccine. The CDR3 runs 12 residues. Per germline, CDR1 DFQATT and CDR2 SNEGSKA (reference sequence). The V end lost 3 bases, the J end lost 5 bases, and 7 bases lay between the germline ends. V usage is TRBV20-1 and J usage is TRBJ1-4; D gene unclear. Sequencing used PBMCs from blood, obtained less than 30 months after vaccination. The clonotype originates from a man between 50 and 69 years old who received an inactivated influenza vaccine. DNA for the CDR3: TGCAGTGCTAGGCAGCCAAATGAAAAACTGTTTTTT. This translates into CSARQPNEKLFF.